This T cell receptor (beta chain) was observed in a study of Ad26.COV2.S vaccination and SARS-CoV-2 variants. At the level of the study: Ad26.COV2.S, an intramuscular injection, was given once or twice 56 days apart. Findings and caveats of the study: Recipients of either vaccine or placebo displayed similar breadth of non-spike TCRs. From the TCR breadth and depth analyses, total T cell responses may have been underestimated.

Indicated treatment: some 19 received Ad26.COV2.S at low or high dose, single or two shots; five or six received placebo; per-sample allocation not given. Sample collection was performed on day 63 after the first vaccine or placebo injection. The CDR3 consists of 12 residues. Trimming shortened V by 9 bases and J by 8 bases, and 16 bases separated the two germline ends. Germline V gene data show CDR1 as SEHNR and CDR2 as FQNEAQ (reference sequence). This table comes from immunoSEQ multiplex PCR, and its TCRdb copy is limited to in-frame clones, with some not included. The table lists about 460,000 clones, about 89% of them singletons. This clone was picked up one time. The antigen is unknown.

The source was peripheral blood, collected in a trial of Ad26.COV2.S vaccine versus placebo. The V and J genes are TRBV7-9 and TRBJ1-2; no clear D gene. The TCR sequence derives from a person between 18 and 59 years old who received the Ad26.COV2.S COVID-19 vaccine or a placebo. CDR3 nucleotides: TGTGCCAGTTTTGCCCGACATTGGGGCTACACCTTC. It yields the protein CASFARHWGYTF.